This TCR beta chain emerged from a study of blood T cell repertoires in COVID-19. This table comes from immunoSEQ multiplex PCR, and its TCRdb copy is limited to in-frame clones, with some not included. Among over 200,000 clones listed, about 85% were seen once. V was clipped by 7 bases and J by 0 bases; unmatched bases: 8. There are 16 residues in the CDR3. Germline loops: CDR1 MDHEN, CDR2 SYDVKM. The chain couples TRBV28 to TRBJ2-1; 8 nucleotides line up with TRBD2. Sequenced: peripheral blood. This sequence originates from a man aged 40-49 years with acute or convalescent COVID-19. CDR3 in DNA: TGTGCCAGCACTGTCCTAGCGGGCCGCTCCTACAATGAGCAGTTCTTC. As protein: CASTVLAGRSYNEQFF.